This TCR beta chain was recovered during a study of OX40 agonist ivuxolimab in advanced cancers. On the study more broadly: Therapy given before enrollment (anti-PD-1, anti-PD-L1 or anti-CTLA-4) was allowed, and 30% to 50% had some.

Study findings and constraints: Among expanded peripheral T cells, antigen specificity went undetermined.

Regarding this clone: Antigen: not known.

Data came from immunoSEQ multiplex PCR; TCRdb stores just in-frame clones and leaves some out. Here the sample spans about 48,000 clones, approximately 89% being singletons. This receptor was taken from an adult with an advanced solid tumor such as melanoma, head and neck, liver or kidney cancer. The input for sequencing was CD4+ or CD8+ T cells sorted from blood, taken in a trial of the OX40 agonist ivuxolimab.

The DNA of the CDR3 is TGCGCCAGCAGTTCCCGGGAGTGGGCCTATGGCTACACCTTC. This sequence encodes CASSSREWAYGYTF. This rearrangement joins TRBV10-1 to TRBJ1-2; D gene uncertain. The germline CDR1 and CDR2 sequences are WNHNN and SYGVQD (reference sequence). The CDR3 is 14 amino acids. Trimming pared 5 bases from V and 4 bases from J, leaving 14 bases between.